This T cell receptor beta chain was identified during a study of blood T cells in healthy people across ages. This clonotype was seen a few times. Combining a sample-barcoded 5' primer with a J-beta primer mix, a second PCR ran for about 6 to 11 cycles. Each cDNA molecule, via a template-switch adaptor with 12 random nucleotides, was tagged. TCRdb re-called the 5' RACE reads with MiXCR, one entry per CDR3 protein. Of some 760,000 distinct CDR3 sequences detected, approximately 25% appear once; the ten largest clones hold 9.4%. V was pared by 4 bases and J by 0 bases, with 11 bases between. CDR3 length: 15 residues. Germline assignment: CDR1 SGHVS and CDR2 FQNEAQ. This sample was also put to use in a study of T cells of mothers and their children. That work states: Added by the second PCR's M1S primer were sample barcodes and 2-4 random nucleotides.

V is TRBV7-8 and J is TRBJ2-3, with D hard to call. Sequenced sample: blood. The origin of this receptor is a boy between 10 and 17 years old in good health. The CDR3 spells CASSSSLSSTDTQYF. DNA for the CDR3: TGTGCCAGCAGCTCCTCACTCTCAAGCACAGATACGCAGTATTTT.